Below, 9 T cell receptor beta chains from the same sample are listed, as sequenced in a study of T-cell reconstitution after alpha-beta-depleted transplantation in children. Construction of the TCRbeta library involved unique molecular identifiers. TCRdb independently ran MiXCR on the PCR reads; one entry per CDR3 protein. The sample lists 350,000 to 450,000 distinct CDR3 sequences, approximately 12% seen once, with approximately 4.3% in the top ten. Sequencing was performed on PBMCs, taken from the stem cell graft. The receptors were gathered from a human donor who donated a stem cell graft to a child with Fanconi anemia.

The chain joins TRBV5-1 to TRBJ1-2; possible D gene TRBD1, 5 bases. Germline V gene sequence: CDR1 SGHRS, CDR2 YFSETQ. This CDR3 region has 18 residues. V lost 0 bases and J lost 6, with 24 bases in between. CDR3 residues: CASSLGGQVLKALHGYTF. The CDR3 coding sequence is TGCGCCAGCAGCTTGGGCGGACAAGTTCTTAAAGCTCTACATGGCTACACCTTC.

The sample holds many counts of this clonotype. V and J are TRBV5-5 and TRBJ1-5; D gene ambiguous. The germline CDR1 and CDR2 sequences are SGHKS and YYEKEE (reference sequence). The CDR3 loop spans 14 amino acids. V was pared by 0 bases and J by 3 bases, with 7 bases between. CDR3 region: CASSLVNSNQPQHF. The CDR3 DNA reads as TGTGCCAGCAGCTTGGTAAATTCCAATCAGCCCCAGCATTTT. Based on the CDR3 plus reference TRBV5-5 and TRBJ1-5, the full variable domain is DAGVTQSPTHLIKTRGQQVTLRCSPISGHKSVSWYQQVLGQGPQFIFQYYEKEERGRGNFPDRFSARQFPNYSSELNVNALLLGDSALYLCASSLVNSNQPQHFGDGTRLSIL.

The gene calls are TRBV6-5 and TRBJ2-1; possible D gene TRBD1, 6 bases. The CDR3 is 15 amino acids. The V and J ends lost 0 bases and 8 bases respectively, with 14 bases between them. Germline V CDR1 and CDR2: MNHEY, SVGAGI. The CDR3 loop reads CASSYSNPGADEQFF. CDR3 sequence (DNA): TGTGCCAGCAGTTACTCGAACCCAGGGGCCGATGAGCAGTTCTTC.

The chain couples TRBV3-1 to TRBJ2-3; D ambiguous. From germline, CDR1 is LGHDT and CDR2 YNNKEL (reference sequence). This CDR3 spans 13 amino acids. The V gene lost 3 bases and the J gene lost 0 bases, with 4 bases spanning the gap. CDR3 sequence: CASSHGSTDTQYF. In DNA form, the CDR3 reads TGTGCCAGCAGCCACGGGAGCACAGATACGCAGTATTTT.

Ten or more counts support this clonotype. The chain has TRBV6-2 or TRBV6-3 and TRBJ2-2, with D unclear. Germline CDR1 and CDR2: MNHEY and SVGEGT. V shed 5 bases and J shed 5 bases, with 15 bases lying between them. CDR3 length: 15 residues. The CDR3 sequence: CASSQTRVGTGELFF. The CDR3 DNA is TGTGCCAGCAGTCAGACCCGTGTGGGGACCGGGGAGCTGTTTTTT.

This chain uses TRBV10-3 with TRBJ1-2; a possible D gene is TRBD1 (6 bases). Per the germline V gene, CDR1 is ENHRY and CDR2 is SYGVKD. The CDR3 is made up of 14 amino acids. V gave up 8 bases and J gave up 3 bases, with 16 bases separating them. The CDR3 reads CAISPRQADYGYTF. DNA of the CDR3: TGTGCCATCTCCCCCAGACAGGCCGACTATGGCTACACCTTC.

The chain couples TRBV2 to TRBJ2-2, with D possibly being TRBD2 (5 bases). V lost 6 bases and J 0 bases, leaving 8 bases between the germline ends. This CDR3 is 14 amino acids long. The V gene's germline CDR1 is SNHLY and CDR2 FYNNEI. DNA of the CDR3: TGTGCCAGCAGGGACGGGGCGAACACCGGGGAGCTGTTTTTT. Its protein is CASRDGANTGELFF.

This clonotype was counted many times. The V gene is TRBV29-1, the J gene TRBJ1-1, with D possibly TRBD1 on 6 matching bases. Between the trimmed V and J ends, which lost 3 bases and 5 bases, there was a span of 16 bases. There are 14 residues in the CDR3. CDR1 and CDR2 from the germline V gene are SQVTM and ANQGSEA. The CDR3 spells CSVEGMGAGTEAFF. Here the CDR3 DNA reads TGCAGCGTTGAGGGGATGGGGGCTGGGACTGAAGCTTTCTTT.

The rearrangement uses TRBV23-1 and TRBJ2-7, with D hard to call. TRBV23-1 is an open reading frame whose function is uncertain. CDR3 length equals 12 residues. The ends were cut back, 7 bases at V and 5 bases at J, with 12 bases in the middle. CDR3 DNA sequence: TGCGCCAGCACAATACGGGTCCACGAGCAGTACTTC. Its protein product is CASTIRVHEQYF.